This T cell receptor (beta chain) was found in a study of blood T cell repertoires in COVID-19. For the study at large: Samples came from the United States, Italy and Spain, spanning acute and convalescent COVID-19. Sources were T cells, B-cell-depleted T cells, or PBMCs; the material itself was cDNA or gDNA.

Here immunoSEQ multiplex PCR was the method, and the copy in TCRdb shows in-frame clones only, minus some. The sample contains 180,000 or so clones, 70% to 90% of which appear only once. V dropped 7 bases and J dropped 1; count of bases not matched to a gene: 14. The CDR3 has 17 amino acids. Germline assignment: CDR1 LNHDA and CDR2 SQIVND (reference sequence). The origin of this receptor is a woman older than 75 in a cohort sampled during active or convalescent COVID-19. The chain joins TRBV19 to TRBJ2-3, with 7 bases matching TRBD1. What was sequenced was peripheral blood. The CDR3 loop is CASTSTTGVLGTDTQYF. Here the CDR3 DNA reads TGTGCCAGTACCTCCACAACAGGGGTTCTGGGCACAGATACGCAGTATTTT.